This T cell receptor beta chain is from a study of blood T cell repertoires in COVID-19. TCRdb's copy holds only in-frame clones and misses some; the assay was immunoSEQ multiplex PCR. Here the sample spans 220,000 or so clones, roughly four fifths being singletons. Self-reported history from a screening survey and questionnaire set each donor's cohort. CDR3 size: 13 residues. J lost 5 bases, V lost 4 bases, and 4 bases had no gene match. Germline CDR1 reads SGHKS; CDR2 reads YYEKEE (reference sequence). This rearrangement joins TRBV5-5 to TRBJ2-7, with 9 nucleotides matching TRBD1. Sequences were obtained from PBMCs or T cells enriched from blood (not recorded which). The TCR comes from a woman in her 40s with acute COVID-19. CDR3 nucleotides: TGTGCCAGCAGCGCGGGACAGGGTAACGAGCAGTACTTC. Residues: CASSAGQGNEQYF.